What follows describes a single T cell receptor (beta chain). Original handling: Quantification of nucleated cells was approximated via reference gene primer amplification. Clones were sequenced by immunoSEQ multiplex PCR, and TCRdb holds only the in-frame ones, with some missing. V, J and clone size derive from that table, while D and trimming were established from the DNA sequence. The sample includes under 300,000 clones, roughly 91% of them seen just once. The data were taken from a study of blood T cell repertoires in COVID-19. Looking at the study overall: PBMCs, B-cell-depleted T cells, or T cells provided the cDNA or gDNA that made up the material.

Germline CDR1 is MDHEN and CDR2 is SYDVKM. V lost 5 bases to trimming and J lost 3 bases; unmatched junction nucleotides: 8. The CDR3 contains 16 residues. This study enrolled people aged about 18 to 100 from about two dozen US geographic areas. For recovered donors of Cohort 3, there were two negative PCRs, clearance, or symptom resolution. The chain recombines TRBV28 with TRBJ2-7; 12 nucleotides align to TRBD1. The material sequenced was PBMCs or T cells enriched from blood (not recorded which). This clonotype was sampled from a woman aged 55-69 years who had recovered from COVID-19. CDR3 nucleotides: TGTGCCAGCAGTGTCCCCGGGACAGGGGGCTTCTACGAGCAGTACTTC. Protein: CASSVPGTGGFYEQYF.